This T cell receptor beta chain came from a study of human T cells and chemical hapten exposure. Study context: Diphenylcyclopropenone doses were given weekly to the scalps of patients across the roughly 24-week study.

Study-wide results and caveats: TCRs at a frequency above 1 in 1000 stayed unchanged with DPC sensitization.

The library put unique molecular identifiers onto individual cDNA molecules. Methods used by the authors: Sample-level TCR yields exhibited a median of about 91,000, with a range of about 23,224 to 690,600. TCRdb called the RACE reads again in MiXCR, with one record for every CDR3 protein. The V and J calls shown here were made by TCRdb, not taken from the authors' results. The table records some 340,000 distinct CDR3 sequences, 5.5% to 8% of them present only once. Specified time point: patch test 1, 2 weeks after DPC sensitization. Treatment meaning: therapeutic diphenylcyclopropenone sensitization with weekly scalp DPC. There are a few counts of this clonotype. Its specificity is not known. The sample in question was whole blood, obtained in connection with sensitization to the hapten diphenylcyclopropenone (DPC). This sequence was found in a woman aged 18-29 years with alopecia areata. Some clones in this sample may be carry-over from other donors' samples.

CDR3 loop: CASSQGQRGAGDTQYF. The DNA for the CDR3 is TGTGCCAGCAGCCAGGGCCAACGGGGAGCGGGAGATACGCAGTATTTT. The genes are TRBV7-3 and TRBJ2-3; D is possibly TRBD2 (6 bases). The CDR3 sequence is 16 residues long. V lost 5 bases, J lost 5 bases, and 20 bases lay in between. Per the germline V gene, CDR1 is SGHTA and CDR2 is FQGTGA.